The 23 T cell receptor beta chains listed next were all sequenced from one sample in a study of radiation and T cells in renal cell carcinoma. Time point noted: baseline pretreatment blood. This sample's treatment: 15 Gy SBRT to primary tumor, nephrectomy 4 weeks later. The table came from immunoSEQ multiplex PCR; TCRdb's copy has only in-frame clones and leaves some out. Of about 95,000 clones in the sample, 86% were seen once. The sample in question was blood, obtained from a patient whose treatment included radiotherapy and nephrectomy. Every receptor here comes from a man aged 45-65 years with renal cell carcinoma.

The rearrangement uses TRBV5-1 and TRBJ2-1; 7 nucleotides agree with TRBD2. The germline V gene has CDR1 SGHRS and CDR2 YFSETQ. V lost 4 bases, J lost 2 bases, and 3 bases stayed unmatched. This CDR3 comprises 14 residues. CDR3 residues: CASSRGGAYNEQFF. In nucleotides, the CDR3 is TGCGCCAGCAGCCGCGGGGGAGCCTACAATGAGCAGTTCTTC.

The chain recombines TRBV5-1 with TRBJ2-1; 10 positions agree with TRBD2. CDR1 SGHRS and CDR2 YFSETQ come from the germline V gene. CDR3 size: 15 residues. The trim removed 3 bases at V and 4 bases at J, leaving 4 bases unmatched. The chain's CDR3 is CASSYLAGVYNEQFF. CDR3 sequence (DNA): TGCGCCAGCAGCTACCTAGCGGGAGTATACAATGAGCAGTTCTTC.

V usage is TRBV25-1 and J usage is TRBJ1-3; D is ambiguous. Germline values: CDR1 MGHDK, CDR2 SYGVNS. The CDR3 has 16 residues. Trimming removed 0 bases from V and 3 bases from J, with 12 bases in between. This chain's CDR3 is CASSEYSIDLGNTIYF. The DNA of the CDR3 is TGTGCCAGCAGTGAATATTCTATCGACCTTGGAAACACCATATATTTT. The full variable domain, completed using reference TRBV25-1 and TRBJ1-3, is EADIYQTPRYLVIGTGKKITLECSQTMGHDKMYWYQQDPGMELHLIHYSYGVNSTEKGDLSSESTVSRIRTEHFPLTLESARPSHTSQYLCASSEYSIDLGNTIYFGEGSWLTVV.

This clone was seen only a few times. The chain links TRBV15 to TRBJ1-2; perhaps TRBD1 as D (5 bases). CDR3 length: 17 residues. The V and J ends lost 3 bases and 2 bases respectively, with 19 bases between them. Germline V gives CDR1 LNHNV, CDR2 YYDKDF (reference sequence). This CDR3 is CATSRSRTSGGNYGYTF. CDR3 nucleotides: TGTGCCACCAGCAGGTCCCGAACTAGTGGGGGGAACTATGGCTACACCTTC. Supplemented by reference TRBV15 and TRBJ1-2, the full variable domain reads DAMVIQNPRYQVTQFGKPVTLSCSQTLNHNVMYWYQQKSSQAPKLLFHYYDKDFNNEADTPDNFQSRRPNTSFCFLDIRSPGLGDTAMYLCATSRSRTSGGNYGYTFGSGTRLTVV.

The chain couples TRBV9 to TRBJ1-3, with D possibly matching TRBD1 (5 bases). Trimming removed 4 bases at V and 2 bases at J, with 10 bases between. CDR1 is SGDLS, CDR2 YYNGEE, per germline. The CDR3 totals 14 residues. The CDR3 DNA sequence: TGTGCCAGCAGCACACAGGACCCTGGAAACACCATATATTTT. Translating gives CASSTQDPGNTIYF.

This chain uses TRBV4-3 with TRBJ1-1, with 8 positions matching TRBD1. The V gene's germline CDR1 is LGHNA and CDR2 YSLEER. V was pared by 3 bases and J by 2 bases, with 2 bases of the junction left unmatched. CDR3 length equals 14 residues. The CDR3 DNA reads TGCGCCAGCAGCCAGGACAGGGCTAACACTGAAGCTTTCTTT. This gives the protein CASSQDRANTEAFF.

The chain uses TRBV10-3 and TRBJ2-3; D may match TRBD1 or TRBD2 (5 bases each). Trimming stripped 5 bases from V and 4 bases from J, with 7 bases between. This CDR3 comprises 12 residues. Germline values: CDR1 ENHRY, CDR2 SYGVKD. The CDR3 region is CAISPGPDTQYF. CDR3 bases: TGTGCCATCAGTCCGGGACCAGATACGCAGTATTTT.

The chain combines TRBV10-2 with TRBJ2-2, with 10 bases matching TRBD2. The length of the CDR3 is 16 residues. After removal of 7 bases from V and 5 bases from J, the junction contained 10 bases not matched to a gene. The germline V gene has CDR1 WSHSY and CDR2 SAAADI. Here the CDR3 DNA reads TGCGCCAGCAAGACTAGCGGGTCCGGAAATACCGGGGAGCTGTTTTTT. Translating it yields CASKTSGSGNTGELFF.

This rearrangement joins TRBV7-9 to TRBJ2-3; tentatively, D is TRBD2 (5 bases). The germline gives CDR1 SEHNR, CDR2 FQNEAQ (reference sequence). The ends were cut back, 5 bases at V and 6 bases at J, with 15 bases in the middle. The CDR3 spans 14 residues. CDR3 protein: CASSPGLASDTQYF. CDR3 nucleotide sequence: TGTGCCAGCAGCCCAGGACTGGCCTCGGATACGCAGTATTTT.

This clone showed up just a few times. DNA of the CDR3: TGTGCCACCAGCGGGGAAACCGGGACAGGGCCCTCGGAGCAGTTCTTC. Translated: CATSGETGTGPSEQFF. This sequence joins TRBV15 and TRBJ2-1; 9 bases fit TRBD1. CDR1 and CDR2 from the germline V gene are LNHNV and YYDKDF (reference sequence). J gave up 10 bases and V 5 bases, and 15 bases lay outside the gene matches. CDR3 size: 16 residues.

The DNA of the CDR3 is TGCGCCAGCAGCCGGACGGAGGGAGGGGGGATCTATGGCTACACCTTC. Amino acids: CASSRTEGGGIYGYTF. The V call is TRBV5-1, the J call TRBJ1-2; TRBD1 is a possible D gene (6 bases). This CDR3 has 16 amino acids. Germline CDR1 SGHRS, CDR2 YFSETQ. Deletions cut 4 bases from V and 4 bases from J, with 20 bases between.

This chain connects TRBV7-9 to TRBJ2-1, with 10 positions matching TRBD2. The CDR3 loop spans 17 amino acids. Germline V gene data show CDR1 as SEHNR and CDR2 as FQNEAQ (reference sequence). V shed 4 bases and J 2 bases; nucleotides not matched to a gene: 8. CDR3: CASSSPMLAGAYNEQFF. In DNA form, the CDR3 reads TGTGCCAGCAGCTCGCCCATGCTAGCGGGGGCCTACAATGAGCAGTTCTTC.

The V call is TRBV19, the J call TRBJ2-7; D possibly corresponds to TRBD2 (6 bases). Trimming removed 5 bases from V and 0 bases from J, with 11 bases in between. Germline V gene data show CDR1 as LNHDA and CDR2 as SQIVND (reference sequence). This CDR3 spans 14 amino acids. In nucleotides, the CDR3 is TGTGCCAGTAGTTTCGGGACTCCCTCCTACGAGCAGTACTTC. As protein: CASSFGTPSYEQYF.

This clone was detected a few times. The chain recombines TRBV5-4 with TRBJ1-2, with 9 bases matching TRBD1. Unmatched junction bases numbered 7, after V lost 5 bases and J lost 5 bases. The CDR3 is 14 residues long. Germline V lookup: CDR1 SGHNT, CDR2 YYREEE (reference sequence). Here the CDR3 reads CASRSNRGQYGYTF. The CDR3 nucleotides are TGTGCCAGCAGGTCTAACAGGGGGCAATATGGCTACACCTTC.

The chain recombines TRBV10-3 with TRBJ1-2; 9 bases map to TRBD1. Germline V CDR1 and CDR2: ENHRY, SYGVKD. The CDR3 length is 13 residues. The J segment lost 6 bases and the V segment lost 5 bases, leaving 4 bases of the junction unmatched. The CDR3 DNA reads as TGTGCCATCAGTTCGGGACAGGGCGATGGCTACACCTTC. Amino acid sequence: CAISSGQGDGYTF.

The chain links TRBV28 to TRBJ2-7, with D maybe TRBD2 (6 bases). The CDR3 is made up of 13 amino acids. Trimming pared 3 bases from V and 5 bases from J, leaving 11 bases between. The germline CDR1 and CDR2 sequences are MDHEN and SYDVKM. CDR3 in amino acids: CASSLRGWNEQYF. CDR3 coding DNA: TGTGCCAGCAGTTTGCGGGGCTGGAACGAGCAGTACTTC.

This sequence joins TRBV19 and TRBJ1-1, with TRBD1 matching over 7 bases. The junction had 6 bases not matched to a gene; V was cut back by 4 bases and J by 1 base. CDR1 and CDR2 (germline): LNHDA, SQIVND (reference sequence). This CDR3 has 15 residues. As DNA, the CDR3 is TGTGCCAGTAGTACAGACCGGACAGGGAACACTGAAGCTTTCTTT. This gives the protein CASSTDRTGNTEAFF.

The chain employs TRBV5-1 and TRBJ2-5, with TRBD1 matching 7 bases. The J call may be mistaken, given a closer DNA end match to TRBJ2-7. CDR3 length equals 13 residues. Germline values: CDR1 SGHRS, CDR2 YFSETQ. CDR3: CASSLNRGGEQYF. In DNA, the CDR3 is TGCGCCAGCAGCTTGAACAGGGGTGGCGAGCAGTACTTC.

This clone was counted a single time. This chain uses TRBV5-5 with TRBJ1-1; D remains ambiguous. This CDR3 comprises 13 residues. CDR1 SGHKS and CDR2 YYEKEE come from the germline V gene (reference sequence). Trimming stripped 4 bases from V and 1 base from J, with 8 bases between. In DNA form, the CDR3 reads TGTGCCAGCAGCCCCTCAGGGAACACTGAAGCTTTCTTT. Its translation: CASSPSGNTEAFF.

In DNA form, the CDR3 reads TGTGCCAGCAGCTTCGCGGCGGGAGGGACCTACGAGCAGTACTTC. It specifies CASSFAAGGTYEQYF. V and J are TRBV5-4 and TRBJ2-7, with TRBD2 matching over 9 bases. Germline V lookup: CDR1 SGHNT, CDR2 YYREEE (reference sequence). The V gene end was trimmed by 2 bases and the J gene end by 2 bases; junction bases not matched to a gene: 5. The CDR3 contains 15 residues.

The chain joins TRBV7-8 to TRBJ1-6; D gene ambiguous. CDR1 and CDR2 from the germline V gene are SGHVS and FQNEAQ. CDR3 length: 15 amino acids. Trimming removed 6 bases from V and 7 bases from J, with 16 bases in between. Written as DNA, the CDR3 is TGTGCCAGCAGTTCCCACAAGGGCAGAAATTCACCCCTCCACTTT. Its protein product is CASSSHKGRNSPLHF.

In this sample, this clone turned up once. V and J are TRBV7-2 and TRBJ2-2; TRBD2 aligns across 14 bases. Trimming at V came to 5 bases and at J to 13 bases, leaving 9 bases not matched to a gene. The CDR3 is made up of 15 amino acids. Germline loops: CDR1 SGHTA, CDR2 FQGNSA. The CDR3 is CASSPIGTSGRRLFF. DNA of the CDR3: TGTGCCAGCAGCCCCATTGGGACTAGCGGGAGAAGGCTGTTTTTT.

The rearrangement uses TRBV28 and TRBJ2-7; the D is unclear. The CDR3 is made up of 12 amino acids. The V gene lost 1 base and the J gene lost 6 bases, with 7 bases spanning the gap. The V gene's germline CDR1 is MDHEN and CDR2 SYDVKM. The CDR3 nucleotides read TGTGCCAGCAGTTTATATACGGTCGAGCAGTACTTC. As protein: CASSLYTVEQYF.